What follows are 31 T cell receptor beta chains derived from one specimen sequenced in a study of lymphopenia after photon versus proton radiotherapy. Clones were sequenced by immunoSEQ multiplex PCR, and TCRdb holds only the in-frame ones, with some missing. Here the sample spans about 49,000 clones, 80% to 90% being singletons. The sequencing here drew on peripheral blood, taken from a patient treated with photon-based radiotherapy. The receptors were gathered from a man in his forties or fifties with gastric cancer.

The rearrangement joins TRBV5-8 to TRBJ1-3; D is unresolved. Trimming removed 0 bases at V and 0 bases at J, with 7 bases between. The CDR3 length is 15 residues. The germline V gene has CDR1 SGHTS and CDR2 YDEGEE. In DNA form, the CDR3 reads TGTGCCAGCAGCTTGGGGGCCAACTCTGGAAACACCATATATTTT. This translates into CASSLGANSGNTIYF.

V is TRBV29-1 and J is TRBJ2-7; 8 bases line up with TRBD1. Per the germline V gene, CDR1 is SQVTM and CDR2 is ANQGSEA. This CDR3 has 12 residues. V shed 6 bases and J 11 bases; nucleotides not matched to a gene: 12. The CDR3 bases are TGCAGCGTGGTGGACAGGGACCCCTACGAGTACTTC. Protein sequence: CSVVDRDPYEYF.

This chain connects TRBV27 to TRBJ2-7, with D perhaps matching TRBD2 (6 bases). The germline V gene has CDR1 MNHEY and CDR2 SMNVEV (reference sequence). The length of the CDR3 is 15 residues. Trimming took 5 bases from V and 0 from J, leaving 14 bases between them. CDR3 sequence reads: CASSREGGHSYEQYF. In DNA form, the CDR3 reads TGTGCCAGCAGTAGAGAGGGAGGACACTCCTACGAGCAGTACTTC.

This clone was found once. The chain combines TRBV6-4 with TRBJ2-1; 7 bases map to TRBD1. CDR1 and CDR2 (germline): MRHNA, SNTAGT. The CDR3 spans 17 residues. Germline trimming cut 2 bases from V and 0 bases from J; bases unmatched to any gene: 7. CDR3 in DNA: TGTGCCAGCAGTGACCGTGAGGGGGCAAGCTCCTACAATGAGCAGTTCTTC. Encoded protein: CASSDREGASSYNEQFF.

This rearrangement joins TRBV5-1 to TRBJ2-1; 7 positions agree with TRBD2. Germline V CDR1 and CDR2: SGHRS, YFSETQ. Losses at the gene ends were 4 bases for V and 4 bases for J; bases not matched to a gene: 5. This CDR3 spans 14 amino acids. The CDR3 is CASSLGGIYNEQFF. The CDR3 DNA reads TGCGCCAGCAGCCTGGGAGGGATTTACAATGAGCAGTTCTTC. Full variable domain (remainder filled in from reference TRBV5-1 and TRBJ2-1): KAGVTQTPRYLIKTRGQQVTLSCSPISGHRSVSWYQQTPGQGLQFLFEYFSETQRNKGNFPGRFSGRQFSNSRSEMNVSTLELGDSALYLCASSLGGIYNEQFFGPGTRLTVL.

V usage is TRBV19 and J usage is TRBJ2-1; a weak D match, TRBD2 (5 bases). The CDR3 totals 16 residues. Trimming took off 3 bases at V and 2 bases at J, with 14 bases between the two ends. Germline CDR1 is LNHDA and CDR2 is SQIVND (reference sequence). The CDR3 loop reads CASSMGMSGPYNEQFF. CDR3 nucleotide sequence: TGTGCCAGTAGTATGGGGATGAGCGGCCCCTACAATGAGCAGTTCTTC.

J is TRBJ1-5 and V is TRBV6-4, with unresolved D. The germline gives CDR1 MRHNA, CDR2 SNTAGT. V lost 3 bases, J lost 7 bases, and 13 bases lay in between. This CDR3 has 14 amino acids. The CDR3 spells CASSEEGTAQPQHF. The CDR3 DNA follows: TGTGCCAGCAGTGAGGAAGGCACTGCACAGCCCCAGCATTTT.

As regards this clone: A read error may produce the germline difference seen at one junction end. The chain joins TRBV30 to TRBJ2-1; D possibly corresponds to TRBD2 (6 bases). Germline V gene lookup returns CDR1 GTSNPN and CDR2 SVGIG (reference sequence). This CDR3 is 15 amino acids long. CDR3 bases: TGTGCCTGGAGTTCGGGGACTCAGTCCTACAATGAGCATTTCTTC. This translates into CAWSSGTQSYNEHFF.

This CDR3 is CASSFRGLSASAGELFF. The CDR3 DNA sequence: TGTGCCAGCAGTTTCCGGGGGCTATCGGCAAGCGCCGGGGAGCTGTTTTTT. This chain uses TRBV27 with TRBJ2-2, with D perhaps being TRBD1 or TRBD2 (6 bases each). Deletions cut 3 bases from V and 6 bases from J, with 20 bases between. The germline V gene has CDR1 MNHEY and CDR2 SMNVEV (reference sequence). The CDR3 consists of 17 residues.

The chain employs TRBV27 and TRBJ1-4; unclear D gene. Trimming cost V 6 bases and J 0 bases, with 11 bases left between them. CDR1 and CDR2 from the germline V gene are MNHEY and SMNVEV (reference sequence). This CDR3 has 15 residues. The CDR3 bases are TGTGCCAGCAGGGACGTAAGTGCAACTAATGAAAAACTGTTTTTT. This gives the protein CASRDVSATNEKLFF.

The chain joins TRBV18 to TRBJ1-1; TRBD1 matches 7 bases. The CDR3 loop spans 14 amino acids. The ends lost 2 bases at V and 4 bases at J; junction bases unmatched: 4. From germline, CDR1 is KGHSH and CDR2 LQKENI. The CDR3 region has the DNA TGTGCCAGCTCACCAAACAGGGGAGGCACTGAAGCTTTCTTT. It is translated as CASSPNRGGTEAFF.

The rearrangement uses TRBV27 and TRBJ1-5; D remains ambiguous. Trimming took 4 bases from V and 6 from J, leaving 10 bases between them. Germline assignment: CDR1 MNHEY and CDR2 SMNVEV (reference sequence). The CDR3 is 13 residues long. In DNA form, the CDR3 reads TGTGCCAGCAGTTCACTCCTGGGTCAGCCCCAGCATTTT. It encodes CASSSLLGQPQHF.

The sample holds one count of this clone. The chain combines TRBV10-1 with TRBJ2-5; 15 nucleotides line up with TRBD2. Looked up from germline, CDR1 is WNHNN and CDR2 is SYGVQD (reference sequence). CDR3 size: 17 residues. Unmatched junction bases numbered 3, after V lost 3 bases and J lost 1 base. CDR3 residues: CASSDAGLAGGQETQYF. The CDR3 DNA sequence: TGCGCCAGCAGTGATGCGGGACTAGCGGGAGGCCAAGAGACCCAGTACTTC.

The chain has TRBV29-1 and TRBJ1-1; D gene unclear. Germline V gene lookup returns CDR1 SQVTM and CDR2 ANQGSEA. Trimming removed 6 bases at V and 10 bases at J, with 18 bases between. The CDR3 spans 12 residues. The CDR3 protein is CSVPGPGFVAFF. DNA for the CDR3: TGCAGCGTCCCCGGGCCAGGTTTTGTAGCTTTCTTT.

Details on this clone: An end of the junction does not agree with germline; a read error may underlie this. V and J are TRBV5-4 and TRBJ2-1; TRBD2 is a possible D gene (7 bases). The CDR3 is made up of 17 amino acids. Germline CDR1 reads SGHNT; CDR2 reads YYREEE (reference sequence). In DNA form, the CDR3 reads TGTGCCAGCACCTTGAATAAGGGAGGGGGGGCCTACAATGAGCAGTTCTTC. It encodes CASTLNKGGGAYNEQFF.

CDR3 bases: TGTGCCAGCAGCCGGACAGAAAGCTACGAGCAGTACTTC. Its protein is CASSRTESYEQYF. The chain employs TRBV6-5 and TRBJ2-7, with D tentatively TRBD1 (6 bases). The V end lost 6 bases, the J end lost 3 bases, and 12 bases lay between the germline ends. Per germline, CDR1 MNHEY and CDR2 SVGAGI. There are 13 residues in the CDR3.

This clone was counted between two and nine times. The J gene is TRBJ1-5, the V gene TRBV7-3; TRBD1 might be the D (5 bases). CDR1 and CDR2 from the germline V gene are SGHTA and FQGTGA. The CDR3 runs to 13 residues. V was pared by 2 bases and J by 6 bases, with 8 bases between. CDR3 in amino acids: CASSLQGGQPQHF. The CDR3 DNA sequence: TGTGCCAGCAGCTTACAGGGCGGTCAGCCCCAGCATTTT.

In its sample, this clone was seen a few times. The chain couples TRBV7-9 to TRBJ2-7, with 12 bases aligning to TRBD1. Trimming removed 4 bases from V and 7 bases from J; junction bases left unmatched: 5. From germline, CDR1 is SEHNR and CDR2 FQNEAQ (reference sequence). The CDR3 extends over 14 amino acids. As DNA, the CDR3 is TGTGCCAGCAGCTGGGACAGGGGGCCTCGGGAGCAGTACTTC. Its translation is CASSWDRGPREQYF.

The rearrangement uses TRBV2 and TRBJ2-1; 11 bases match TRBD2. Germline lookup yields CDR1 SNHLY and CDR2 FYNNEI. V dropped 4 bases and J dropped 3; count of bases not matched to a gene: 2. This CDR3 has 15 residues. The CDR3: CASSAGLADYNEQFF. The CDR3, as DNA: TGTGCCAGCAGTGCGGGACTAGCGGACTACAATGAGCAGTTCTTC.

The chain has TRBV5-6 and TRBJ2-6; 10 nucleotides align to TRBD1. Germline CDR1 reads SGHDT; CDR2 reads YYEEEE. Trimming cost V 0 bases and J 0 bases; bases outside gene matches: 6. The CDR3 length is 19 residues. The DNA of the CDR3 is TGTGCCAGCAGCTTGGTTTATTGGACAGGGGGCTCTGGGGCCAACGTCCTGACTTTC. Its protein is CASSLVYWTGGSGANVLTF.

The CDR3 nucleotides are TGTGCCAGCAGTCCCTGGGACACCTCCTACGAGCAGTACTTC. As protein: CASSPWDTSYEQYF. The rearrangement links TRBV28 to TRBJ2-7; D possibly corresponds to TRBD1 (6 bases). Germline V CDR1 and CDR2: MDHEN, SYDVKM. The CDR3 has 14 amino acids. V was shortened by 5 bases and J by 0 bases, with 11 bases between the two germline ends.

The chain recombines TRBV11-3 with TRBJ2-6, with 7 nucleotides matching TRBD1. In germline, CDR1 is SGHNT, CDR2 YENEEA. V gave up 5 bases and J gave up 4 bases; unmatched junction bases: 8. The CDR3 is 16 amino acids. In nucleotides, the CDR3 is TGTGCCAGCAGCCCGCTCACAGGGGCCGGGGCCAACGTCCTGACTTTC. This translates into CASSPLTGAGANVLTF.

This clone occurred once. This chain connects TRBV6-1 to TRBJ1-2; possible D gene TRBD1, 5 bases. Germline CDR1 reads MNHNS; CDR2 reads SASEGT. Deletions cut 1 base from V and 5 bases from J, with 14 bases between. The CDR3 runs to 15 residues. Here the CDR3 reads CASSEGFGTRYGYTF. CDR3 DNA sequence: TGTGCCAGCAGTGAAGGGTTCGGGACTCGGTATGGCTACACCTTC.

V usage is TRBV13 and J usage is TRBJ1-4; no firm D call. The CDR3 is 14 amino acids. V was cut by 0 bases and J by 7 bases, with 9 bases left in between. Germline V CDR1 and CDR2: PRHDT, FYEKMQ (reference sequence). The CDR3 protein is CASSLGGQGEKLFF. The CDR3 nucleotides read TGTGCCAGCAGCTTAGGTGGGCAAGGTGAAAAACTGTTTTTT.

The rearrangement uses TRBV6-5 and TRBJ1-1; 8 positions match TRBD1. The V gene's germline CDR1 is MNHEY and CDR2 SVGAGI. The ends lost 7 bases at V and 4 bases at J; junction bases unmatched: 5. CDR3 length: 13 residues. This chain's CDR3 is CASTQQGVTEAFF. The CDR3 coding sequence is TGTGCCAGCACGCAACAGGGGGTCACTGAAGCTTTCTTT.

The CDR3 is CASSVDQGVTEAFF. As DNA, the CDR3 is TGTGCCAGCAGCGTAGATCAGGGAGTCACTGAAGCTTTCTTT. The chain couples TRBV9 to TRBJ1-1, with D perhaps TRBD1 (5 bases). From germline, CDR1 is SGDLS and CDR2 YYNGEE. CDR3 length equals 14 residues. Trimming removed 0 bases from V and 4 bases from J, with 10 bases in between.

The table lists this clone with a count of one. The genes are TRBV4-1 and TRBJ1-1; possibly TRBD1 for D (6 bases). CDR1 and CDR2 (germline): MGHRA, YSYEKL. The V end lost 2 bases, the J end lost 5 bases, and 21 bases lay between the germline ends. This CDR3 spans 17 amino acids. Here the CDR3 reads CASSQTLVRGPITEAFF. The CDR3 DNA is TGCGCCAGCAGCCAAACTCTCGTTCGGGGGCCGATAACTGAAGCTTTCTTT.

This clone was seen only once. CDR3 loop: CASSPLRQGGNTEAFF. The CDR3 DNA sequence: TGCGCCAGCAGCCCACTCCGACAGGGTGGGAACACTGAAGCTTTCTTT. The V gene is TRBV5-1, the J gene TRBJ1-1; 7 bases align to TRBD1. Germline trimming cut 4 bases from V and 1 base from J; bases unmatched to any gene: 10. CDR3 size: 16 residues. Germline CDR1 and CDR2: SGHRS and YFSETQ.

This rearrangement joins TRBV2 to TRBJ1-5; D is possibly TRBD1 (6 bases). From germline, CDR1 is SNHLY and CDR2 FYNNEI. The CDR3 spans 14 residues. Trimming cost V 7 bases and J 9 bases, with 19 bases left between them. CDR3 in DNA: TGTGCCAGCACCGAGGACAGCCAACTAAGGCCCCAGCATTTT. Protein: CASTEDSQLRPQHF.

This rearrangement joins TRBV6-5 to TRBJ1-5, with TRBD1 as a possible D gene (6 bases). There are 15 residues in the CDR3. Between the trimmed V and J ends, which lost 0 bases and 3 bases, there was a span of 9 bases. Per the germline V gene, CDR1 is MNHEY and CDR2 is SVGAGI. CDR3 region: CASSYSGQFNQPQHF. The CDR3 DNA reads TGTGCCAGCAGTTACTCTGGACAGTTCAATCAGCCCCAGCATTTT.

This rearrangement joins TRBV7-9 to TRBJ2-1; maybe TRBD2 (6 bases). Per germline, CDR1 SEHNR and CDR2 FQNEAQ (reference sequence). This CDR3 region has 16 residues. Trimming cost V 6 bases and J 0 bases, with 15 bases left between them. CDR3: CASRNHRDSSYNEQFF. The CDR3, as DNA: TGTGCCAGCAGAAATCACCGGGACTCCTCCTACAATGAGCAGTTCTTC.